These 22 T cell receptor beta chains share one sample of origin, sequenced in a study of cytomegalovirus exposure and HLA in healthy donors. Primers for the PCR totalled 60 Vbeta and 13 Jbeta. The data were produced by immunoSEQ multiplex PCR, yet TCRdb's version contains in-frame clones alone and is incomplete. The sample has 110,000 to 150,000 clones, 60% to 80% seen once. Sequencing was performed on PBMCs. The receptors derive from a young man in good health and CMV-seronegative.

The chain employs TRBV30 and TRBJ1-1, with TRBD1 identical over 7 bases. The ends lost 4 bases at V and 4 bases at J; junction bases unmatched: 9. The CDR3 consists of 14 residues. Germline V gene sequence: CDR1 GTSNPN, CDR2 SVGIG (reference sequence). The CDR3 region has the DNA TGTGCCTGGACCACAGGGGTGGGGAGCACTGAAGCTTTCTTT. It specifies CAWTTGVGSTEAFF. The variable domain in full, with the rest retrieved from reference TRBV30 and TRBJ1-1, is SQTIHQWPATLVQPVGSPLSLECTVEGTSNPNLYWYRQAAGRGLQLLFYSVGIGQISSEVPQNLSASRPQDRQFILSSKKLLLSDSGFYLCAWTTGVGSTEAFFGQGTRLTVV.

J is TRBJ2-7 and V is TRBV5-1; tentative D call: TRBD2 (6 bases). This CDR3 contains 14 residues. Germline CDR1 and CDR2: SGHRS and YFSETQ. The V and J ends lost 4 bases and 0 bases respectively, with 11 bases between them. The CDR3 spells CASSIGLHSYEQYF. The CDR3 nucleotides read TGCGCCAGCAGCATAGGACTACACTCCTACGAGCAGTACTTC.

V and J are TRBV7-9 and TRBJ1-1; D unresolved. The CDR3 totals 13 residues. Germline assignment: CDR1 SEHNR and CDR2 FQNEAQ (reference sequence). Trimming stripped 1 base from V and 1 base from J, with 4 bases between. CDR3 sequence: CASSLGQNTEAFF. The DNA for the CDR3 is TGTGCCAGCAGCTTAGGGCAGAACACTGAAGCTTTCTTT.

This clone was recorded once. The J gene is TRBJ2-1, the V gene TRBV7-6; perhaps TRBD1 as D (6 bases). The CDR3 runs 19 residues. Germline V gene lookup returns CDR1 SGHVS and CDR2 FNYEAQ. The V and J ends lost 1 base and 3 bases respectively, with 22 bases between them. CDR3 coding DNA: TGTGCCAGCAGCTTAGTCACTCCGACGGGACACCCGAACTACAATGAGCAGTTCTTC. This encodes CASSLVTPTGHPNYNEQFF. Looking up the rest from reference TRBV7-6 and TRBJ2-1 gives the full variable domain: GAGVSQSPRYKVTKRGQDVALRCDPISGHVSLYWYRQALGQGPEFLTYFNYEAQQDKSGLPNDRFSAERPEGSISTLTIQRTEQRDSAMYRCASSLVTPTGHPNYNEQFFGPGTRLTVL.

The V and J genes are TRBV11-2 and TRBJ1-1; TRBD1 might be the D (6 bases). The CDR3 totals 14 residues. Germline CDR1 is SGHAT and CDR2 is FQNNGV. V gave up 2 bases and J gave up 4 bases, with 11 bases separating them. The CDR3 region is CASSLYGGATEAFF. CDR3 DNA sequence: TGTGCCAGCAGCTTATATGGGGGGGCCACTGAAGCTTTCTTT. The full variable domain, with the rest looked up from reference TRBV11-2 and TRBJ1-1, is EAGVAQSPRYKIIEKRQSVAFWCNPISGHATLYWYQQILGQGPKLLIQFQNNGVVDDSQLPKDRFSAERLKGVDSTLKIQPAKLEDSAVYLCASSLYGGATEAFFGQGTRLTVV.

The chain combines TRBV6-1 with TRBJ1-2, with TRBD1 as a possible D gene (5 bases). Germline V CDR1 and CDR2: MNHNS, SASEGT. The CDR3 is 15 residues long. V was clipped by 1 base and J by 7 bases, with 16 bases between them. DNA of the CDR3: TGTGCCAGCAGTGAAGGTGTGCTTGGGGGGTGTGGCTACACCTTC. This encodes CASSEGVLGGCGYTF.

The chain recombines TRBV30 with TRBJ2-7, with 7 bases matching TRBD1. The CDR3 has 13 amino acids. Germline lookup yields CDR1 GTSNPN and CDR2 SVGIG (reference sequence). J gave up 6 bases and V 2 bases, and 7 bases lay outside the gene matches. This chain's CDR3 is CAWSPTGQREQYF. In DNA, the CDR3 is TGTGCCTGGAGTCCCACGGGACAGCGCGAGCAGTACTTC.

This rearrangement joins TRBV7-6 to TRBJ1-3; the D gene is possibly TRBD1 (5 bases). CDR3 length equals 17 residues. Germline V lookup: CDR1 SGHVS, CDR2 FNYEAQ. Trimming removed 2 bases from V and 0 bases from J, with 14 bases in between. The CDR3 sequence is CASSLFGGRSSGNTIYF. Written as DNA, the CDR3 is TGTGCCAGCAGCTTATTCGGGGGACGGAGCTCTGGAAACACCATATATTTT.

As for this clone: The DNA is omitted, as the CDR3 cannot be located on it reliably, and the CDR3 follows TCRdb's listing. The CDR3 sequence: CASRLALTGWGGGSDTQYF. The chain joins TRBV12-2 to TRBJ2-3; TRBD2, as called in the table, went unchecked against the DNA. TRBV12-2 is designated a pseudogene. The CDR3 is made up of 19 amino acids, end residues included.

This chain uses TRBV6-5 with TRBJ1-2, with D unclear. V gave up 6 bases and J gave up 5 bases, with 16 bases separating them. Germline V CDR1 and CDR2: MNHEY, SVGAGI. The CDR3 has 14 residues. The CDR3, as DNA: TGTGCCAGCAGGCGAGGCTCCGAGCTTTATGGCTACACCTTC. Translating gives CASRRGSELYGYTF.

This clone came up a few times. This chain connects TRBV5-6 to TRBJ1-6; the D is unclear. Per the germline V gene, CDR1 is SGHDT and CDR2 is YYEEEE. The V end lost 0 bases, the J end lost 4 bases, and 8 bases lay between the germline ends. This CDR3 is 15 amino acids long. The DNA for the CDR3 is TGTGCCAGCAGCTTGGGTCGCAGTTATAATTCACCCCTCCACTTT. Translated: CASSLGRSYNSPLHF.

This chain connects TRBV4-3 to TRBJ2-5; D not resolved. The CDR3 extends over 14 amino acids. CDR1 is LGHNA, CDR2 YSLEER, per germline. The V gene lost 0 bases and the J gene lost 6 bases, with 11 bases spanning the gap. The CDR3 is CASSQDFVEKTQYF. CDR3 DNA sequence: TGCGCCAGCAGCCAAGACTTCGTGGAGAAGACCCAGTACTTC.

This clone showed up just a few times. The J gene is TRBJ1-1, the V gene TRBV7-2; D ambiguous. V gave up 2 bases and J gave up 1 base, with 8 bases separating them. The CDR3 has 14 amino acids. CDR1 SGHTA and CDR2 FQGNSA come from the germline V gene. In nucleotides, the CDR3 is TGTGCCAGCAGCTTATATCGACAGAACACTGAAGCTTTCTTT. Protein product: CASSLYRQNTEAFF.

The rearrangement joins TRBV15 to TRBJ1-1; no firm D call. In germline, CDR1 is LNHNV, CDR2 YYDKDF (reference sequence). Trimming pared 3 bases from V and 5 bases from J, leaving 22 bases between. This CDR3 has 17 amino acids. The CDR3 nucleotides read TGTGCCACCAGCAGTCCCCTGGCCGGGCTACGAGGGACTGAAGCTTTCTTT. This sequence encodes CATSSPLAGLRGTEAFF. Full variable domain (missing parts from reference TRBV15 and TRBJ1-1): DAMVIQNPRYQVTQFGKPVTLSCSQTLNHNVMYWYQQKSSQAPKLLFHYYDKDFNNEADTPDNFQSRRPNTSFCFLDIRSPGLGDTAMYLCATSSPLAGLRGTEAFFGQGTRLTVV.

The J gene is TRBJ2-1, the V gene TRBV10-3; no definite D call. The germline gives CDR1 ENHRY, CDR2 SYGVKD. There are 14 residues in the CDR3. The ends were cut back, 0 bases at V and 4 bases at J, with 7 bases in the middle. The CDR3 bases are TGTGCCATCAGTGAGTCTACGAGTTACAATGAGCAGTTCTTC. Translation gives CAISESTSYNEQFF.

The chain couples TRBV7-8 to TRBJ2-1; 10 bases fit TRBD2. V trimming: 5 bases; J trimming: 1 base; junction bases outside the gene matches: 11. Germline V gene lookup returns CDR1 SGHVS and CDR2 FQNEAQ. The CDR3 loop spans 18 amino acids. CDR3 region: CASSRRTSGGGSYNEQFF. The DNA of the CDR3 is TGTGCCAGCAGCCGCAGGACAAGCGGGGGGGGATCCTACAATGAGCAGTTCTTC. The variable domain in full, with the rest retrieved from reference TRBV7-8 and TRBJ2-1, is GAGVSQSPRYKVAKRGQDVALRCDPISGHVSLFWYQQALGQGPEFLTYFQNEAQLDKSGLPSDRFFAERPEGSVSTLKIQRTQQEDSAVYLCASSRRTSGGGSYNEQFFGPGTRLTVL.

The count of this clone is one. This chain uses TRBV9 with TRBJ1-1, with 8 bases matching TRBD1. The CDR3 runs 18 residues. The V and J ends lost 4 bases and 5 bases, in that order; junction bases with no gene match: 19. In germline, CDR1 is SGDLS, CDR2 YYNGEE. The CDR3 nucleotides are TGTGCCAGCAGCCACAACCCGGTGGGGGCAGGGGGCTCGACTGAAGCTTTCTTT. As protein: CASSHNPVGAGGSTEAFF.

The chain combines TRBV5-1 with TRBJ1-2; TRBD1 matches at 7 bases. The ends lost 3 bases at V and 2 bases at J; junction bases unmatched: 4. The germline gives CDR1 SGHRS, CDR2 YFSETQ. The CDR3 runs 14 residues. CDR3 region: CASSSTGVNYGYTF. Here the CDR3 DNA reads TGCGCCAGCAGCTCTACAGGGGTAAACTATGGCTACACCTTC.

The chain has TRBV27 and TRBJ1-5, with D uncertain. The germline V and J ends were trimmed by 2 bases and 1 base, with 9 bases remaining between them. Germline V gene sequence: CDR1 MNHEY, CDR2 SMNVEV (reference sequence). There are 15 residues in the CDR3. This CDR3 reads CASSLRGNSNQPQHF. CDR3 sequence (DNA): TGTGCCAGCAGTTTACGGGGTAACAGCAATCAGCCCCAGCATTTT.

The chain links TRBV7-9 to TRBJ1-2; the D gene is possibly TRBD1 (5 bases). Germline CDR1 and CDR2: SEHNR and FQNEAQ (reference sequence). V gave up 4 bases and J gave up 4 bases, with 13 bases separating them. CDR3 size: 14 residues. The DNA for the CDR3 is TGTGCCAGCAGCTCCATGGGACTCTCCTATGGCTACACCTTC. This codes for CASSSMGLSYGYTF.

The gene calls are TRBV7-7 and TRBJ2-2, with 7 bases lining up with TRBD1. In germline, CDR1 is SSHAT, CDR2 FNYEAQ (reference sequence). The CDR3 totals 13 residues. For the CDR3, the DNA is TGTGTTAGCAGCCCGACAGGGAGAGGGGAGCTGTTTTTT. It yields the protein CVSSPTGRGELFF.

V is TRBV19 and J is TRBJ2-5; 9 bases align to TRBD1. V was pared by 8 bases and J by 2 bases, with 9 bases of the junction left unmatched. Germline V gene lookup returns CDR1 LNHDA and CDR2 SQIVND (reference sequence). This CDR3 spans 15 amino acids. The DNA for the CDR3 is TGTGCCAGTGACCTGGGGACAGGGTTTCAAGAGACCCAGTACTTC. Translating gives CASDLGTGFQETQYF.